This T cell receptor beta chain was captured by sequencing in a study of response to subunit inactivated influenza vaccine. Regarding the study as a whole: With each seasonal influenza vaccination, the authors suggested, few new T cells are recruited.

Of note for this clonotype: Its antigen is undetermined.

The CDR3 is 14 residues long. From germline, CDR1 is KGHSH and CDR2 LQKENI. V gave up 8 bases and J gave up 0 bases, with 14 bases separating them. TCRdb re-called the RT-PCR reads with MiXCR, one entry per CDR3 protein. The sample contains hundreds of thousands of distinct CDR3 sequences, about a fifth of which appear only once. The clonotype originates from a man aged 50 to 59 who received an inactivated influenza vaccine. This rearrangement joins TRBV18 to TRBJ2-7; D is undetermined. The sequences come from PBMCs from blood, collected 4 to 6 days after vaccination. The CDR3 coding sequence is TGTGCCAGCACTCAGGAGACCAGCTCCTACGAGCAGTACTTC. The encoded protein is CASTQETSSYEQYF.